The clone carrying this TCR beta chain has a handful of counts. This specimen belongs to a study of T-cell reconstitution after alpha-beta-depleted transplantation in children. This sample's TCRbeta library carried unique molecular identifier barcodes. In TCRdb, the PCR reads were re-called with MiXCR into one record per CDR3 protein. This table holds hundreds of thousands of distinct CDR3 sequences, roughly 18% found once. V lost 2 bases, J lost 6 bases, and 8 bases lay in between. This CDR3 comprises 13 residues. Germline V gene sequence: CDR1 KGHSH, CDR2 LQKENI. The source of this sequence is a human donor who donated a stem cell graft to a child with acute lymphoblastic leukemia. This rearrangement joins TRBV18 to TRBJ1-5; D is unclear. The sample consisted of PBMCs from the stem cell graft donor, taken from the stem cell graft. The CDR3 bases are TGTGCCAGCTCACCAGAGGTTGCTCAGCCCCAGCATTTT. Encoded protein: CASSPEVAQPQHF.